This T cell receptor beta chain derives from a study of cytomegalovirus exposure and HLA in healthy donors. Primers included in the PCR were 60 Vbeta and 13 Jbeta primers. Method: immunoSEQ multiplex PCR; TCRdb's copy keeps in-frame clones and lacks some. The table records roughly 300,000 clones, roughly 89% of them present only once. The origin of this receptor is a man in his forties in good health and CMV-seropositive. The material sequenced was PBMCs.

The CDR3 nucleotides read TGTGCCAGCAGCGGTAGGGACTTAACCTACGAGCAGTACTTC. It encodes CASSGRDLTYEQYF. The chain links TRBV11-2 to TRBJ2-7; perhaps TRBD2 as D (6 bases). V was trimmed by 5 bases and J by 2 bases, leaving 13 bases between them. Germline V gene data show CDR1 as SGHAT and CDR2 as FQNNGV. The CDR3 is 14 residues long.